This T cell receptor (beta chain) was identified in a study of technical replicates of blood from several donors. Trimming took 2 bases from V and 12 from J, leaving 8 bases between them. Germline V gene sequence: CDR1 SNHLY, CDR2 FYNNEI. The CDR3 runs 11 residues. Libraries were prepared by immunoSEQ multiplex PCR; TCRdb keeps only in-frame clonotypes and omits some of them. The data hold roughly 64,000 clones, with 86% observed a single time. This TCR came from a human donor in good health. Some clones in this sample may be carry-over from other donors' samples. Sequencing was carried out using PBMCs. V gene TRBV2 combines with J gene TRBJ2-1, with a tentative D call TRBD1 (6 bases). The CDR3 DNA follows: TGTGCCAGCAGTGAACTACAGGGGCAGTTCTTC. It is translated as CASSELQGQFF.